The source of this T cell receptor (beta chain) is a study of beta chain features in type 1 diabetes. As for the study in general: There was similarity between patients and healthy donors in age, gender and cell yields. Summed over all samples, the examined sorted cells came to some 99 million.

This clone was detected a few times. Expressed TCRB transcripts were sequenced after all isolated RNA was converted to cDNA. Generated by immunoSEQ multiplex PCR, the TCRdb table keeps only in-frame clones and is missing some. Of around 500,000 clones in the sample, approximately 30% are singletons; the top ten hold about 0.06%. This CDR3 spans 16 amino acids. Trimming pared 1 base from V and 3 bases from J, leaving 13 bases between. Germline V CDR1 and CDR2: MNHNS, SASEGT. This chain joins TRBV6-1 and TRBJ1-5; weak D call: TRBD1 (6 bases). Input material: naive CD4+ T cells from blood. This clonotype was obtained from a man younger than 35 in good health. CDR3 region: CASSEVWRGNNQPQHF. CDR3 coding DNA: TGTGCCAGCAGTGAAGTGTGGAGGGGGAACAATCAGCCCCAGCATTTT.